What follows are 4 T cell receptor beta chains derived from one specimen sequenced in a study of shared clonotypes between healthy human individuals. Sequenced by immunoSEQ multiplex PCR; TCRdb stores in-frame clones only, minus some. The table records some 1 million clones, around 76% of them present only once. Sequenced input: memory CD4+ T cells sorted from blood. Subset given: CD45RA-negative fraction. All receptors derive from a man between 18 and 29 years old in good health.

On this clone: Other nucleotide sequences from this sample produce the same CDR3. The chain joins TRBV7-2 to TRBJ2-3; 13 bases agree with TRBD2. Unmatched junction bases numbered 5, after V lost 5 bases and J lost 6 bases. The CDR3 loop spans 15 amino acids. The germline V gene has CDR1 SGHTA and CDR2 FQGNSA. The CDR3 DNA reads as TGTGCCAGCAGCGCACTAGCGGGGGGGCCGGATACGCAGTATTTT. It is translated as CASSALAGGPDTQYF.

The genes are TRBV19 and TRBJ1-4; 9 bases are shared with TRBD1. Germline loops: CDR1 LNHDA, CDR2 SQIVND (reference sequence). This CDR3 is built from 15 residues. Germline trimming cut 3 bases from V and 4 bases from J; bases unmatched to any gene: 3. The DNA for the CDR3 is TGTGCCAGTAGTATGCGGACAGGGGATAATGAAAAACTGTTTTTT. This encodes CASSMRTGDNEKLFF.

The V call is TRBV6-1, the J call TRBJ1-2; D unresolved. Germline CDR1 MNHNS, CDR2 SASEGT. V was shortened by 4 bases and J by 5 bases, with 14 bases between the two germline ends. This CDR3 is built from 14 residues. This chain's CDR3 is CASSVSRLTYGYTF. For the CDR3, the DNA is TGTGCCAGCAGTGTGTCGAGGCTCACTTATGGCTACACCTTC.

The V and J genes are TRBV5-4 and TRBJ2-5; perhaps TRBD1 as D (6 bases). This CDR3 has 15 amino acids. Germline CDR1 reads SGHNT; CDR2 reads YYREEE (reference sequence). The V end lost 4 bases, the J end lost 2 bases, and 15 bases lay between the germline ends. The CDR3 protein is CASSPGQGLQETQYF. CDR3 coding DNA: TGTGCCAGCAGCCCGGGGCAGGGGCTACAAGAGACCCAGTACTTC.